The 24 T cell receptor beta chains given below trace back to one sample, sequenced in a study of blood T cells in healthy people across ages (dated by TCRdb to the mid-2010s). Libraries came from 5' RACE. Instrument on record: Illumina HiSeq 2500. A second PCR of about 7 to 12 cycles was run with a J-beta primer mix and a sample-barcoded 5' primer. The public sequencing data were trimmed at Q25 with fastp and processed into clonotypes with MiXCR by TCRdb, which kept only in-frame beta chains. Rows with one shared CDR3 protein collapse into an entry with the most common genes and DNA. The sample table lists around 790,000 distinct CDR3 sequences, around 45% of them with a count of one. The top ten clones comprise roughly 18% of the sample. The sequenced material came from blood. Receptor source: a man in his 60s in good health.

The chain has TRBV2 and TRBJ2-6; D perhaps matches TRBD1 (5 bases). V was pared by 7 bases and J by 4 bases, with 14 bases between. The CDR3 contains 15 residues. Germline CDR1 SNHLY, CDR2 FYNNEI. CDR3 bases: TGTGCCAGCAACCTGCTTGGGGCGGGGGCCAACGTCCTGACTTTC. It translates to CASNLLGAGANVLTF.

This chain links TRBV27 with TRBJ2-5; TRBD2 matches 14 bases. V lost 2 bases, J lost 11 bases, and 19 bases stayed unmatched. Germline V gives CDR1 MNHEY, CDR2 SMNVEV (reference sequence). This CDR3 is 19 amino acids long. The CDR3 nucleotides are TGTGCCAGCAGTTTAGATTCCAGGTCGGGACTAGCGGGGGTACGGGAGCAGTACTTC. Translation gives CASSLDSRSGLAGVREQYF.

This chain uses TRBV5-1 with TRBJ1-2, with no clear D. The CDR3 length is 16 residues. Germline assignment: CDR1 SGHRS and CDR2 YFSETQ. Between the trimmed V and J ends, which lost 0 bases and 4 bases, there was a span of 16 bases. The CDR3 coding sequence is TGCGCCAGCAGCTTGGGGACGGAGGCAAAACTCTATGGCTACACCTTC. Translated: CASSLGTEAKLYGYTF.

This CDR3 reads CASSLEGGRAQYF. Written as DNA, the CDR3 is TGTGCCAGCAGCTTAGAGGGGGGCCGGGCCCAGTACTTC. The V and J genes are TRBV7-2 and TRBJ2-5; perhaps D is TRBD1 or TRBD2 (6 bases each). Germline loops: CDR1 SGHTA, CDR2 FQGNSA. Trimming left V 1 base short and J 9 bases short, with 12 bases between. This CDR3 spans 13 amino acids.

The gene calls are TRBV20-1 and TRBJ1-2; D remains unclear. This CDR3 has 14 residues. Germline values: CDR1 DFQATT, CDR2 SNEGSKA (reference sequence). The germline V and J ends were trimmed by 0 bases and 3 bases, with 11 bases remaining between them. The CDR3 spells CSARDAPTDYGYTF. The DNA of the CDR3 is TGCAGTGCTAGAGACGCCCCCACGGACTATGGCTACACCTTC.

A word on this clonotype: The junction does not match germline at one end; this may be a read error. V gene TRBV6-5 combines with J gene TRBJ2-3; D remains ambiguous. CDR3 length: 15 amino acids. Germline CDR1 and CDR2: MNHEY and SVGAGI. The CDR3 coding sequence is TGTGCCAGCAGCTACTACAGCGACCGCACAGATACGCAGTATTTT. The encoded protein is CASSYYSDRTDTQYF.

The chain carries TRBV2 and TRBJ2-5; unclear D gene. The tail of the sequence fits TRBJ2-7 better, so the J call may be wrong. Germline CDR1 SNHLY, CDR2 FYNNEI. This CDR3 is built from 12 residues. CDR3 sequence reads: CASSPSEYEQYF. The CDR3 bases are TGTGCCAGCAGCCCCTCAGAGTACGAGCAGTACTTC.

This clonotype was observed at least ten times. CDR3 coding DNA: TGTGCCAGCAGTTATAGCGGGGGAACAGATACGCAGTATTTT. As protein: CASSYSGGTDTQYF. This chain connects TRBV6-5 to TRBJ2-3; TRBD2 matches 9 bases. The CDR3 sequence is 14 residues long. The ends lost 3 bases at V and 3 bases at J; junction bases unmatched: 1. Germline values: CDR1 MNHEY, CDR2 SVGAGI.

The V and J genes are TRBV12-3 or TRBV12-4 and TRBJ1-6; the D gene is possibly TRBD1 (6 bases). The CDR3 length is 14 residues. The V gene lost 7 bases and the J gene lost 7 bases, with 14 bases spanning the gap. CDR3 nucleotide sequence: TGTGCCAGCAATCCGGGACATAGAAATTCACCCCTCCACTTT. This encodes CASNPGHRNSPLHF.

This chain uses TRBV12-3 or TRBV12-4 with TRBJ2-2; 12 nucleotides align to TRBD2. V lost 6 bases to trimming and J lost 6 bases; unmatched junction nucleotides: 2. This CDR3 has 14 amino acids. The CDR3: CASRTSGGSGELFF. Written as DNA, the CDR3 is TGTGCCAGCAGAACTAGCGGGGGGTCCGGGGAGCTGTTTTTT.

This clonotype appeared a few times. The chain combines TRBV2 with TRBJ2-1; 7 bases align to TRBD1. The CDR3 extends over 14 amino acids. The junction had 3 bases not matched to a gene; V was cut back by 7 bases and J by 0 bases. The germline gives CDR1 SNHLY, CDR2 FYNNEI. The CDR3 DNA reads as TGTGCCAGCACCCGGGACAGCTCCTACAATGAGCAGTTCTTC. Encoded protein: CASTRDSSYNEQFF. Looking up the rest from reference TRBV2 and TRBJ2-1 gives the full variable domain: EPEVTQTPSHQVTQMGQEVILRCVPISNHLYFYWYRQILGQKVEFLVSFYNNEISEKSEIFDDQFSVERPDGSNFTLKIRSTKLEDSAMYFCASTRDSSYNEQFFGPGTRLTVL.

The chain combines TRBV7-3 with TRBJ2-1, with D unresolved. This CDR3 is 14 amino acids long. Germline CDR1 reads SGHTA; CDR2 reads FQGTGA. V was trimmed by 3 bases and J by 5 bases, leaving 11 bases between them. The CDR3 here is CASSLGGTNNEQFF. CDR3 nucleotides: TGTGCCAGCAGCTTGGGCGGTACTAACAATGAGCAGTTCTTC. Filled out from reference TRBV7-3 and TRBJ2-1, the complete variable domain reads GAGVSQTPSNKVTEKGKYVELRCDPISGHTALYWYRQSLGQGPEFLIYFQGTGAADDSGLPNDRFFAVRPEGSVSTLKIQRTERGDSAVYLCASSLGGTNNEQFFGPGTRLTVL.

The gene calls are TRBV4-3 and TRBJ2-1, with 11 bases matching TRBD2. Trimming took 5 bases from V and 5 from J; bases not matched to a gene: 8. The CDR3 is 16 amino acids. In germline, CDR1 is LGHNA, CDR2 YSLEER. CDR3 loop: CASSILAGGPNNEQFF. The CDR3 nucleotides read TGCGCCAGCAGCATATTAGCGGGGGGGCCTAACAATGAGCAGTTCTTC.

The J gene is TRBJ1-5, the V gene TRBV7-2; D is ambiguous. The CDR3 consists of 13 residues. V was cut by 5 bases and J by 3 bases, with 8 bases left in between. Germline V gene sequence: CDR1 SGHTA, CDR2 FQGNSA. The CDR3 nucleotides read TGTGCCAGCAGCGCGGGTATCAATCAGCCCCAGCATTTT. Protein sequence: CASSAGINQPQHF.

This clonotype was detected only a few times. The V gene is TRBV29-1, the J gene TRBJ2-3; D not resolved. V lost 5 bases, J lost 2 bases, and 11 bases lay in between. The germline gives CDR1 SQVTM, CDR2 ANQGSEA. This CDR3 has 13 residues. Written as DNA, the CDR3 is TGCAGCGTTTCGGCCTTCCCCACAGATACGCAGTATTTT. Protein: CSVSAFPTDTQYF.

V usage is TRBV7-9 and J usage is TRBJ1-2, with D possibly being TRBD1 (6 bases). Trimming cost V 5 bases and J 4 bases, with 17 bases left between them. The CDR3 is 15 residues long. Per germline, CDR1 SEHNR and CDR2 FQNEAQ (reference sequence). The CDR3 is CASSPRLEGGYGYTF. The CDR3 nucleotides read TGTGCCAGCAGCCCCCGGTTGGAAGGGGGCTATGGCTACACCTTC.

The chain employs TRBV4-2 and TRBJ1-2; a weak D match, TRBD1 (6 bases). Germline loops: CDR1 LGHNA, CDR2 YNFKEQ. The ends were cut back, 1 base at V and 0 bases at J, with 9 bases in the middle. This CDR3 has 15 residues. CDR3 protein: CASSQGQAPNYGYTF. The CDR3 DNA follows: TGTGCCAGCAGCCAAGGACAGGCCCCTAACTATGGCTACACCTTC.

Comment on this clonotype: An end of the junction does not agree with germline; a read error may underlie this. This chain uses TRBV20-1 with TRBJ2-3; D might be TRBD1 or TRBD2, each matching 5 bases. CDR3 length equals 14 residues. Germline V gene lookup returns CDR1 DFQATT and CDR2 SNEGSKA (reference sequence). This CDR3 is CSARKGTNTDAQYF. DNA for the CDR3: TGCAGTGCTAGAAAGGGGACCAACACAGATGCGCAGTATTTT.

For this clonotype: A read error may produce the germline difference seen at one junction end. The chain links TRBV29-1 to TRBJ1-2, with 8 bases fitting TRBD1. CDR1 SQVTM and CDR2 ANQGSEA come from the germline V gene. This CDR3 is built from 14 residues. The CDR3 spells CSVSDRAGNCGYTF. CDR3 nucleotide sequence: TGCAGCGTCTCGGACAGGGCCGGTAACTGTGGCTACACCTTC.

This clonotype was seen only a few times. This chain links TRBV5-1 with TRBJ2-7; D is undetermined. Germline loops: CDR1 SGHRS, CDR2 YFSETQ. CDR3 length: 12 amino acids. Trimming shortened V by 4 bases and J by 4 bases, and 9 bases separated the two germline ends. The DNA of the CDR3 is TGCGCCAGCAGCGCCTTCGGGTACGAGCAGTACTTC. As protein: CASSAFGYEQYF.

The V gene is TRBV4-3, the J gene TRBJ2-5, with 7 bases that match TRBD2. The J call could be wrong; TRBJ2-7 is a better fit for the DNA end. CDR3 length equals 14 residues. Per the germline V gene, CDR1 is LGHNA and CDR2 is YSLEER. CDR3 DNA sequence: TGCGCCAGCAGCCAAGATCTGGGGGGGTCCGAGCAGTACTTC. Translating it yields CASSQDLGGSEQYF.

The chain links TRBV7-6 to TRBJ2-1; 10 nucleotides align to TRBD2. In germline, CDR1 is SGHVS, CDR2 FNYEAQ. Trimming took 4 bases from V and 9 from J; bases not matched to a gene: 9. The CDR3 runs to 15 residues. CDR3 in amino acids: CASSWGLASGGEQFF. Here the CDR3 DNA reads TGTGCCAGCAGCTGGGGACTAGCGTCAGGGGGTGAGCAGTTCTTC.

This chain uses TRBV5-1 with TRBJ2-1; 9 bases line up with TRBD1. The junction had 13 bases not matched to a gene; V was cut back by 5 bases and J by 10 bases. Germline CDR1 is SGHRS and CDR2 is YFSETQ. This CDR3 region has 15 residues. The CDR3 nucleotides read TGCGCCAGCAGTCTGGGGACAGGGAGTGAGGGGGAGCAGTTCTTC. This translates into CASSLGTGSEGEQFF.

CDR3 in amino acids: CASSLAFGGSLYGYTF. CDR3 DNA: TGCGCCAGCAGCTTGGCCTTCGGCGGGTCGCTCTATGGCTACACCTTC. J is TRBJ1-2 and V is TRBV5-1; no firm D call. This CDR3 has 16 amino acids. Trimming cost V 0 bases and J 4 bases, with 16 bases left between them. Germline CDR1 reads SGHRS; CDR2 reads YFSETQ.